This T cell receptor (beta chain) was retrieved from a study of shared clonotypes between healthy human individuals. Sequencing was performed with immunoSEQ multiplex PCR; in TCRdb, only in-frame clones are kept and a portion is missing. Here the sample spans more than 2,000,000 clones, around nine tenths being singletons. The CDR3 length is 13 residues. CDR1 and CDR2 (germline): MGHRA, YSYEKL. Trimming took off 0 bases at V and 6 bases at J, with 8 bases between the two ends. The source is a young man in good health. The chain links TRBV4-1 to TRBJ1-2; D might be TRBD1 (5 bases). Sequencing input: naive CD4+ T cells sorted from blood. The sample's subset: CD45RA+ positively selected. CDR3 DNA sequence: TGCGCCAGCAGCCAAGAAATGGGGCATGGCTACACCTTC. Translating it yields CASSQEMGHGYTF.